This TCR beta chain was identified in a study of blood T cell repertoires in COVID-19. TCRdb's copy holds only in-frame clones and misses some; the assay was immunoSEQ multiplex PCR. The data show about 410,000 clones, roughly 90% seen once. What was sequenced was peripheral blood. The receptor comes from a middle-aged woman with COVID-19, enrolled during active disease.

CDR3 loop: CASSLPGQGGNTIYF. CDR3 in DNA: TGTGCCAGCAGTTTACCGGGACAGGGGGGAAACACCATATATTTT. The J gene is TRBJ1-3, the V gene TRBV28; TRBD1 matches at 10 bases. V was clipped by 2 bases and J by 4 bases; unmatched bases: 2. This CDR3 has 15 residues. CDR1 and CDR2 (germline): MDHEN, SYDVKM.